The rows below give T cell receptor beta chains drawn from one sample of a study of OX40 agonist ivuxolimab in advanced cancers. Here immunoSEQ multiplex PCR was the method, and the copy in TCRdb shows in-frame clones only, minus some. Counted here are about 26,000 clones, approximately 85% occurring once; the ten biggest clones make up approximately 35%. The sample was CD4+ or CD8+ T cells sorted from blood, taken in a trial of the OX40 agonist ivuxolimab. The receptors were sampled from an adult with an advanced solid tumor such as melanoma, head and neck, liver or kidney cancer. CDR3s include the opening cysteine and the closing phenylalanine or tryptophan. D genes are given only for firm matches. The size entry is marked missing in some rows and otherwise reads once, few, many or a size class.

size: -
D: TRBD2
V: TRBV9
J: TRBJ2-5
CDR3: CASRGGGPEKQETQYF
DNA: TGTGCCAGCAGGGGGGGAGGGCCGGAGAAACAAGAGACCCAGTACTTC

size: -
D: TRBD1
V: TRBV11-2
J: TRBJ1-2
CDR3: CASSPGTAYGYTF
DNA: TGTGCCAGCAGCCCCGGGACAGCCTATGGCTACACCTTC

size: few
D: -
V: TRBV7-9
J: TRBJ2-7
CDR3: CASSEPGRNSYEQYF
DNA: TGTGCCAGCAGCGAACCGGGACGAAACTCCTACGAGCAGTACTTC

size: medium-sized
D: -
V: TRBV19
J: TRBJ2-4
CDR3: CASSTTADIQYF
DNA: TGTGCCAGTAGTACAACCGCAGACATTCAGTACTTC

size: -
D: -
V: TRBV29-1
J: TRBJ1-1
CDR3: CSATSRDRNTEAFF
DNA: TGCAGCGCGACGTCCCGGGACCGGAACACTGAAGCTTTCTTT

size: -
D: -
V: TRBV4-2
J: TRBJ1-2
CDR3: CASSQDQLGYTF
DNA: TGTGCCAGCAGCCAAGATCAATTAGGCTACACCTTC

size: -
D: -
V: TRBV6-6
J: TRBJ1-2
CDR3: CASSPDRYYGYTF
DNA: TGTGCCAGCAGTCCCGACAGATACTATGGCTACACCTTC

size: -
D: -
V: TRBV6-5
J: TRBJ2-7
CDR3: CASSSRGEQYF
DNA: TGTGCCAGCAGTTCCCGCGGAGAGCAGTACTTC

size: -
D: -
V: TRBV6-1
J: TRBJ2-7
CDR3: CASSEGDFTGTGF
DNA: TGTGCCAGCAGTGAAGGGGACTTCACAGGGACGGGATTC

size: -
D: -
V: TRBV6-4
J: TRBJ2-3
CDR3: CASSEKGAGGFTDTQYF
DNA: TGTGCCAGCAGTGAGAAGGGGGCCGGAGGGTTCACAGATACGCAGTATTTT

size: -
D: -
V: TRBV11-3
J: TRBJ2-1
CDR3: CASSLDPGGSEQFF
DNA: TGTGCCAGCAGCTTAGATCCTGGGGGCAGTGAGCAGTTCTTC

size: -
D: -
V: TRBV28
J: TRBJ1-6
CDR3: CASSILLLSPLHF
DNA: TGTGCCAGCAGTATACTTTTGCTTTCACCCCTCCACTTT

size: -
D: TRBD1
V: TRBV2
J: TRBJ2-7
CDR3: CASSPDRGRSYEQYF
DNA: TGTGCCAGCAGTCCTGACAGGGGGCGATCCTACGAGCAGTACTTC

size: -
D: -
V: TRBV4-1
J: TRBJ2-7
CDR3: CASSQDPRGARLPYEQYF
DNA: TGCGCCAGCAGCCAAGATCCCCGGGGGGCGCGACTCCCCTACGAGCAGTACTTC

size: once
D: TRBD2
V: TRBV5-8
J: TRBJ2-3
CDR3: CASSLGTRATDTQYF
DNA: TGTGCCAGCAGCTTGGGGACTAGGGCGACAGATACGCAGTATTTT

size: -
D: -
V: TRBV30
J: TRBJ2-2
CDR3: CASPGWGNAGELFF
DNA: TGTGCCTCACCAGGGTGGGGAAACGCCGGGGAGCTGTTTTTT

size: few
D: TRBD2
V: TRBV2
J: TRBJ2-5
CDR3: CASSEAGLAGEETQYF
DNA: TGTGCCAGCAGTGAAGCAGGACTAGCGGGGGAAGAGACCCAGTACTTC

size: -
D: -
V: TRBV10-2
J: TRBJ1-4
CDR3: CASREGEKLFF
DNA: TGCGCCAGCAGGGAGGGTGAAAAACTGTTTTTT

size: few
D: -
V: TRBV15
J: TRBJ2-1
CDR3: CATSRESRNEQFF
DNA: TGTGCCACCAGCAGAGAGTCCCGGAATGAGCAGTTCTTC

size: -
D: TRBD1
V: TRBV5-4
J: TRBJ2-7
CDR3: CASSLNRGTYEQYF
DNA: TGTGCCAGCAGCTTAAACAGGGGTACATACGAGCAGTACTTC

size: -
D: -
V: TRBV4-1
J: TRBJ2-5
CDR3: CASSWGPREETQYF
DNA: TGCGCCAGCAGCTGGGGACCTAGAGAAGAGACCCAGTACTTC

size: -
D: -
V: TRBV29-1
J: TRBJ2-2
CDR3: CSVGGATGELFF
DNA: TGCAGCGTTGGTGGGGCCACCGGGGAGCTGTTTTTT

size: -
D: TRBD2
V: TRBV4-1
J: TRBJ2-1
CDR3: CASSRWVHSGRTPYNEQFF
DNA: TGCGCCAGCAGCCGGTGGGTTCATAGCGGGAGGACACCTTACAATGAGCAGTTCTTC

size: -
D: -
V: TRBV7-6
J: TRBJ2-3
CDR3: CASSLVSQGLRSTDTQYF
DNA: TGTGCCAGCAGCTTAGTTTCACAGGGTTTGAGGAGCACAGATACGCAGTATTTT

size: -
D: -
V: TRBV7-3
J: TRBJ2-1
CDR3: CASRSSRMRDNEQFF
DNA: TGTGCCAGCAGGAGCTCACGAATGAGGGATAATGAGCAGTTCTTC

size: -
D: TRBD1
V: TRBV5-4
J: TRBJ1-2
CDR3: CASSFIETGGYGYTF
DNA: TGCGCCAGCAGCTTTATAGAGACAGGGGGATATGGCTACACCTTC

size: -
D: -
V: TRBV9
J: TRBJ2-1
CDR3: CASSVGGSNEQFF
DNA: TGTGCCAGCAGCGTAGGAGGGAGCAATGAGCAGTTCTTC

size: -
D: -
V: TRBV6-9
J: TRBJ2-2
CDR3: CASSPLPNWTGTGELFF
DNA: TGTGCCAGCAGTCCCCTACCCAACTGGACCGGAACCGGGGAGCTGTTTTTT

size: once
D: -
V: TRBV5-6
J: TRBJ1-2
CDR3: CASSLWGQGGGYTF
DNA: TGTGCCAGCAGCTTGTGGGGACAAGGAGGTGGCTACACCTTC

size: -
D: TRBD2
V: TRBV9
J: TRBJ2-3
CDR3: CASSPKTSGTGDTQYF
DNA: TGTGCCAGCAGCCCCAAGACTAGCGGGACTGGAGATACGCAGTATTTT

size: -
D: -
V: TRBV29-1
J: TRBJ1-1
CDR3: CSVVGQTYTEAFF
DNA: TGCAGCGTTGTGGGGCAGACTTACACTGAAGCTTTCTTT

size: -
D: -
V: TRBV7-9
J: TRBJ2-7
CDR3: CASSRDFYEQYF
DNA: TGTGCCAGCAGCAGGGATTTCTACGAGCAGTACTTC

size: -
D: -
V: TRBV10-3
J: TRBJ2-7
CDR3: CAISDTDRLHEQYF
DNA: TGTGCCATCAGTGACACCGACAGGCTCCACGAGCAGTACTTC

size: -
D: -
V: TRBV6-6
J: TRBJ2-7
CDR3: CASSPRPPYEQYF
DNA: TGTGCCAGCAGCCCTCGACCTCCCTACGAGCAGTACTTC